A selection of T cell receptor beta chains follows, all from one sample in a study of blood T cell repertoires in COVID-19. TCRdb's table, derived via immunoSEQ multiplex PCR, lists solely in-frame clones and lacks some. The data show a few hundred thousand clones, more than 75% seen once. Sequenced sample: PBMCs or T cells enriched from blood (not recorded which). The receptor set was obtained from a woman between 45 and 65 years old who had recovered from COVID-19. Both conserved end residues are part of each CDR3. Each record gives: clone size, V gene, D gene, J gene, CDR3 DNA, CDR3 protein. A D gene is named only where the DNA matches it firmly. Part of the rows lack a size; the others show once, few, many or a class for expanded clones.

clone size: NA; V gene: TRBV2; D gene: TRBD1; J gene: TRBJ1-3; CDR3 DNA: TGTGCCAGCAGAGCGGACAGGGTGGAGGGAAACACCATATATTTT; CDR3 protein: CASRADRVEGNTIYF
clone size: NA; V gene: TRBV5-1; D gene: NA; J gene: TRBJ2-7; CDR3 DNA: TGCGCCAGCAGTGGAACGGGACTGGTTTACGAGCAGTACTTC; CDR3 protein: CASSGTGLVYEQYF
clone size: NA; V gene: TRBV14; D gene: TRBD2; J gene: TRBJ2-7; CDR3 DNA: TGTGCCAGCAGCCGAGGGGACTACCCCTACGAGCAGTACTTC; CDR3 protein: CASSRGDYPYEQYF
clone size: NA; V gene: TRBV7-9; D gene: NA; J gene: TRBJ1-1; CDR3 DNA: TGTGCCAGCAGTCTCCATATTCTAAACACTGAAGCTTTCTTT; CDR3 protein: CASSLHILNTEAFF
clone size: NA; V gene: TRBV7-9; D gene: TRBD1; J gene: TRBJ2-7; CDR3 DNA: TGTGCCAGCAGCCTCATGACAGGGGTGGACGAGCAGTACTTC; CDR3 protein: CASSLMTGVDEQYF
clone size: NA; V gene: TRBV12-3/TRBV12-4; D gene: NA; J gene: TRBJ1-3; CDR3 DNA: TGTGCCAGCACCCCTACGGGGGGAAACACCATATATTTT; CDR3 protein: CASTPTGGNTIYF
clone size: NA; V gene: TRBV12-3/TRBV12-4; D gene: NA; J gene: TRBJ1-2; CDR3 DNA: TGTGCCAGCAGTTTAGCGAGGGACTATGGCTACACCTTC; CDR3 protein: CASSLARDYGYTF
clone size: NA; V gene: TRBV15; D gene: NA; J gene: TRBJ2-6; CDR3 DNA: TGTGCCACCAGCAGTCACGGAGCCGGGGCCAACGTCCTGACTTTC; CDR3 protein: CATSSHGAGANVLTF
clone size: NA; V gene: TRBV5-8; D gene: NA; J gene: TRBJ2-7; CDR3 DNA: TGTGCCAGCAGCATCCCAGTCACACCGTCCTACGAGCAGTACTTC; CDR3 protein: CASSIPVTPSYEQYF
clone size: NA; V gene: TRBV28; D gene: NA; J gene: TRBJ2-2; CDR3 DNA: TGTGCCAGCAGTTTATCAGGGGTGAACACCGGGGAGCTGTTTTTT; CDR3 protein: CASSLSGVNTGELFF
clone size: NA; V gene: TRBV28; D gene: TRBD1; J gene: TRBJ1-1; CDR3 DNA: TGTGCCAGCAGTTACAGGGGATTCACTGAAGCTTTCTTT; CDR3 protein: CASSYRGFTEAFF
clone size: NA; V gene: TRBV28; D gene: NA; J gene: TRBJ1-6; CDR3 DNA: TGTGCCACCCTTCAGCGTGATTCACCCCTCCACTTT; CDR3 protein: CATLQRDSPLHF
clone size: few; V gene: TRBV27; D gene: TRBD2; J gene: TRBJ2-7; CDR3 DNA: TGTGCCAGCAGTTTGCAGCGGGGGGCTTCCTACGAGCAGTACTTC; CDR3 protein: CASSLQRGASYEQYF
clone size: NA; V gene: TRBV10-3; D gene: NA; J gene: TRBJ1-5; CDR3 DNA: TGTGCCATCAGAGGACAGCGGAATCAGCCCCAGCATTTT; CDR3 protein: CAIRGQRNQPQHF
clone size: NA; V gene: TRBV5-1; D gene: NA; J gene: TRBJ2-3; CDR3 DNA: TGCGCCAGCAGCGCCTCAGGGTATTTCACAGATACGCAGTATTTT; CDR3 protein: CASSASGYFTDTQYF
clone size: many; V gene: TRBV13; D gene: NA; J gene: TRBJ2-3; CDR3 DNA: TGTGCCAGCAGCTTGAGTCCACGGAGATACACAGATACGCAGTATTTT; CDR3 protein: CASSLSPRRYTDTQYF
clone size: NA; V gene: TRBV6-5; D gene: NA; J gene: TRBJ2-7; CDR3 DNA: TGTGCCAGCAGTTACCTGGCCCTCGGGAGCTACGAGCAGTACTTC; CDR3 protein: CASSYLALGSYEQYF
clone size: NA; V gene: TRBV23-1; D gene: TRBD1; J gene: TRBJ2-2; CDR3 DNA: TGCGCCAGCAGTCATGAGGGACAGGGAAGACCCGGGGAGCTGTTTTTT; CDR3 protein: CASSHEGQGRPGELFF
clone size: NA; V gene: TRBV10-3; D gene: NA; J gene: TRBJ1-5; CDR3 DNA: TGTGCCATCAGTGAAGCAGGGGTCGGCAATCAGCCCCAGCATTTT; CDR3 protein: CAISEAGVGNQPQHF
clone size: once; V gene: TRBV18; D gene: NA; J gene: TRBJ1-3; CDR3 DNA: TGTGCCAGCTCACCAGATCTACTGACTGGAAACACCATATATTTT; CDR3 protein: CASSPDLLTGNTIYF
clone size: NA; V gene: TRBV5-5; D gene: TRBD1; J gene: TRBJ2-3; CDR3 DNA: TGTGCCAGCAGCTCTGTAGGACAGGGTCTCACAGATACGCAGTATTTT; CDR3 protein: CASSSVGQGLTDTQYF
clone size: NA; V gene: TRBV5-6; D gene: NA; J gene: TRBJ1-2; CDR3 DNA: TGTGCCAGCAGTATCGGAGGAGGACCTACCGGCTATGGCTACACCTTC; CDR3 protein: CASSIGGGPTGYGYTF
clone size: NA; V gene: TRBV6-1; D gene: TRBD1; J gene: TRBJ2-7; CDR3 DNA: TGTGCCAGCAGTGAAACCCAGGGGGCCCCCTACGAGCAGTACTTC; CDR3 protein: CASSETQGAPYEQYF
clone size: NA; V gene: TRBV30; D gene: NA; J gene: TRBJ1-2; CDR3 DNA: TGTGCCTGGAGTGAGCCTCCCCGGGGCTATGGCTACACCTTC; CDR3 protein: CAWSEPPRGYGYTF
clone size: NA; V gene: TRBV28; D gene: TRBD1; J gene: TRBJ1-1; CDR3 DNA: TGTGCCAGCGGACAGGGGAGGACTGAAGCTTTCTTT; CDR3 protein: CASGQGRTEAFF
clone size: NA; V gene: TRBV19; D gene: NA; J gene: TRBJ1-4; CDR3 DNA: TGTGCCAGTAGTATCTCGGCAACTAATGAAAAACTGTTTTTT; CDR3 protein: CASSISATNEKLFF
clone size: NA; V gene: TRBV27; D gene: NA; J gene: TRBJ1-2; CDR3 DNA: TGTGCCAGCAGTACGCAAATGCCTGATCTGAGCGGCTACACCTTC; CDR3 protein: CASSTQMPDLSGYTF
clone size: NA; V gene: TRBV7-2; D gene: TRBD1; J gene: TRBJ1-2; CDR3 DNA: TGTGCCAGCAGACTGGACAGGGGCGCCATTAACTATGGCTACACCTTC; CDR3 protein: CASRLDRGAINYGYTF
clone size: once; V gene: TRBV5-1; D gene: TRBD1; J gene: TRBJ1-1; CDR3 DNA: TGCGCCAGCAGCCCGCTGGACAGGGACGGCGAAGCTTTCTTT; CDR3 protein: CASSPLDRDGEAFF
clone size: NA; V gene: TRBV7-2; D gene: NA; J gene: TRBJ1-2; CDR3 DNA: TGTGCCAGCAGCTTAGTTGCAGGGTCCGGGCTCTCTGTTGGCTACACCTTC; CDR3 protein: CASSLVAGSGLSVGYTF
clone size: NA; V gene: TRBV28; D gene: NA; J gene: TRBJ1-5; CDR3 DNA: TGTGCCAGCAGTTTCCCCCGAGAGGTTGTCGATCAGCCCCAGCATTTT; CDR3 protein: CASSFPREVVDQPQHF
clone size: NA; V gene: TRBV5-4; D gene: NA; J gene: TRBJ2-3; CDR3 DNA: TGTGCCAGCAGCCTCGACTATGCCTCTAGCACAGATACGCAGTATTTT; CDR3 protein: CASSLDYASSTDTQYF
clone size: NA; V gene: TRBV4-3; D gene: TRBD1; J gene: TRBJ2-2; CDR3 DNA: TGCGCCAGCAGCCAAATTTTGGGACAGGAATACACCGGGGAGCTGTTTTTT; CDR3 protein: CASSQILGQEYTGELFF
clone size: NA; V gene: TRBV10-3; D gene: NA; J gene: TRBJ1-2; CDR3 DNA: TGTGCCATCAGTGAGGTCAACAGGGAGTTAGACTACACCTTC; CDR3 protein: CAISEVNRELDYTF
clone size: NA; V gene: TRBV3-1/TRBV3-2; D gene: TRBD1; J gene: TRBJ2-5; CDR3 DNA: TGCGCCACAGGGACCGGGACAGGGCTTGGGGAGACCCAGTACTTC; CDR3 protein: CATGTGTGLGETQYF
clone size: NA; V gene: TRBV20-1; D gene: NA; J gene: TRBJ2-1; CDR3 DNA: TGCAGGCCGTTTAGCGGTGTAGAGTTCTTC; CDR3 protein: CRPFSGVEFF
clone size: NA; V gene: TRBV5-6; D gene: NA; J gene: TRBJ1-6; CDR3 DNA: TGTGCCAGCAGCTTAGGGGGGGGCGAGTCACCCCTCCACTTT; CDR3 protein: CASSLGGGESPLHF
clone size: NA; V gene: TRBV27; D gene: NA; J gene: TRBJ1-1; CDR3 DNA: TGTGCCAGCAGTTTTAGCGGGTCCCACACTGAAGCTTTCTTT; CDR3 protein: CASSFSGSHTEAFF
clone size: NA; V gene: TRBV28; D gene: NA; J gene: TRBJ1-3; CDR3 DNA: TGTGCCAGCAGTTTAGGGCAGGGAAACACCATATATTTT; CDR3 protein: CASSLGQGNTIYF
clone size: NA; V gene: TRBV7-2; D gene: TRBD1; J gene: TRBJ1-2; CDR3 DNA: TGTGCCAGCAGCTTCGGACAGGGGAACTATGGCTACACCTTC; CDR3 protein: CASSFGQGNYGYTF
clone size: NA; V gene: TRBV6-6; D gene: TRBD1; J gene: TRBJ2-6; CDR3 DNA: TGTGCCAGCAGTCGCGACAGGGGGGGCGCTGGGGCCAACGTCCTGACTTTC; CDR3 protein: CASSRDRGGAGANVLTF
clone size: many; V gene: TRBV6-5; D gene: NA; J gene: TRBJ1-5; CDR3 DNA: TGTGCCAGCAGCCGCGACAGGAGCAATCAGCCCCAGCATTTT; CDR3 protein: CASSRDRSNQPQHF
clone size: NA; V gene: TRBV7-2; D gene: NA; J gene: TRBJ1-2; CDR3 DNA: TGTGCCAGCAGCCGGGACATCTATGGCTACACCTTC; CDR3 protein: CASSRDIYGYTF
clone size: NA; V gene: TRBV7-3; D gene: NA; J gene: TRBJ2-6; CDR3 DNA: TGTGCCAGCGGATTTACCGGCAGGGGAAAGACTGGGGCCAACGTCCTGACTTTC; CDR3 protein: CASGFTGRGKTGANVLTF
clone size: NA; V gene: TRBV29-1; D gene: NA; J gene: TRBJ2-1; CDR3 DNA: TGCAGCGTTGAACCGATACTAGCAGGAACATACAATGAGCAGTTCTTC; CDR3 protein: CSVEPILAGTYNEQFF
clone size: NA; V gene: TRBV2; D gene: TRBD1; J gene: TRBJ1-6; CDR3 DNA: TGTGCCAGCAGTGGACAGGGTGATTCACCCCTCCACTTT; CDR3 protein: CASSGQGDSPLHF
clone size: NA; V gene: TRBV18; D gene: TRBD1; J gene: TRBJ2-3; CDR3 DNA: TGTGCCAGCTCACCACGACAGGGACAGGGAACAGATACGCAGTATTTT; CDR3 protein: CASSPRQGQGTDTQYF